These T cell receptor beta chains were read from a single sample in a study of blood T cell repertoires in COVID-19. Data came from immunoSEQ multiplex PCR; TCRdb stores just in-frame clones and leaves some out. The sample consists of just under 350,000 clones, roughly 90% of them appearing once. Specimen: peripheral blood. Receptors were obtained from a woman between 65 and 79 years old with COVID-19, enrolled during active disease. Each CDR3 is given without its conserved first and last residue. Each record gives: J gene, V gene, CDR3 protein.

>TRBJ1-2|TRBV6-5
ASSWAGNYGYT
>TRBJ2-3|TRBV19
ASSTRQGPDTQY
>TRBJ2-5|TRBV2
ASRRQSGGPQETQY
>TRBJ1-1|TRBV5-1
ASSHGTEEAF
>TRBJ1-2|TRBV4-1
ASSQGLDSNYGYT
>TRBJ2-2|TRBV19
ASSIADREAALDTGELF
>TRBJ2-7|TRBV5-1
ASSLVPAGGSPYEQY
>TRBJ1-1|TRBV3-1/TRBV3-2
ASSLTGGDTEAF
>TRBJ2-4|TRBV7-2
ASSLGGGDRGQNIQY
>TRBJ2-1|TRBV19
ASSIAASGEQF
>TRBJ2-7|TRBV3-1/TRBV3-2
ASSHPSGEQY
>TRBJ1-5|TRBV7-2
ASSLDGGVNQPQH
>TRBJ1-3|TRBV27
VSSITGQISGNTIY
>TRBJ2-1|TRBV4-1
ASSPGGASRNEQF
>TRBJ1-1|TRBV18
ASSQRQRNTEAF
>TRBJ2-7|TRBV19
ASSTSQGNEQY
>TRBJ1-6|TRBV5-4
ASSIDRAANSPLH
>TRBJ1-1|TRBV6-5
ASSYTSGAAAEAF
>TRBJ1-4|TRBV28
ASSGDRGLAKLF
>TRBJ1-4|TRBV5-8
ASSPTTGARKLF
>TRBJ1-4|TRBV9
ASSVARGSNEKLF
>TRBJ1-1|TRBV5-5
ASSLNGDMNTEAF
>TRBJ2-5|TRBV7-2
ASSLSPSGDLGTQY
>TRBJ1-5|TRBV6-5
ASSYSGGREPQH
>TRBJ1-2|TRBV7-9
ASSLGQGESYGYT
>TRBJ1-2|TRBV27
ASSLLRGGPGYT
>TRBJ2-7|TRBV6-5
ASGGSYEQY